This TCR beta chain is from a study of early T cells in non-severe SARS-CoV-2 infection. Turning to the study itself: Unpaired chains resulted from sequencing bulk RNA of unsorted whole blood.

TCRdb re-derived calls from the 5' RACE reads in MiXCR, one entry per CDR3 protein. The data show about 87,000 distinct CDR3 sequences, 12% to 15% seen once. Germline CDR1 is MNHEY and CDR2 is SVGEGT. Trimming cost V 4 bases and J 0 bases; bases outside gene matches: 8. This CDR3 contains 16 residues. This chain connects TRBV6-2 or TRBV6-3 to TRBJ1-1; TRBD1 matches 7 bases. Sequences were obtained from whole blood. The clonotype comes from an adult who was a healthcare worker with PCR-confirmed SARS-CoV-2 infection or an uninfected control (not recorded which). CDR3 coding DNA: TGTGCCAGCAGTTCCGACAGGGTGAAAATGAACACTGAAGCTTTCTTT. Residues: CASSSDRVKMNTEAFF.